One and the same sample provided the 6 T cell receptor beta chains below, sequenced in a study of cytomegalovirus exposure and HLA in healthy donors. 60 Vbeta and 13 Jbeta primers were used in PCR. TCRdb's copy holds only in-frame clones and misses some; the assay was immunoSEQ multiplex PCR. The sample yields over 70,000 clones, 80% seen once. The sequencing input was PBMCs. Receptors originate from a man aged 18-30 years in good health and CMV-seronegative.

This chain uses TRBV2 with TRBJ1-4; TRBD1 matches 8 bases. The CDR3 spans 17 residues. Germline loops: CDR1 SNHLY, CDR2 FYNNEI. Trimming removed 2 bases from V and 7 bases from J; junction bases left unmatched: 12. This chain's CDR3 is CASSEILLQGEGEKLFF. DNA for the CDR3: TGTGCCAGCAGTGAAATCTTACTACAGGGGGAGGGTGAAAAACTGTTTTTT.

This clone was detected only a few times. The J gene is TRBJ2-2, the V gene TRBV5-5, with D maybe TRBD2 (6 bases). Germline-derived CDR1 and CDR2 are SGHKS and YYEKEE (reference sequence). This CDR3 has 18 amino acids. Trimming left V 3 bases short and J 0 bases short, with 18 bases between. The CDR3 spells CASSSRGGGNSNTGELFF. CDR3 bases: TGTGCCAGCAGCTCCCGGGGTGGAGGGAACTCGAACACCGGGGAGCTGTTTTTT. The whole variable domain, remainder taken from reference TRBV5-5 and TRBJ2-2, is DAGVTQSPTHLIKTRGQQVTLRCSPISGHKSVSWYQQVLGQGPQFIFQYYEKEERGRGNFPDRFSARQFPNYSSELNVNALLLGDSALYLCASSSRGGGNSNTGELFFGEGSRLTVL.

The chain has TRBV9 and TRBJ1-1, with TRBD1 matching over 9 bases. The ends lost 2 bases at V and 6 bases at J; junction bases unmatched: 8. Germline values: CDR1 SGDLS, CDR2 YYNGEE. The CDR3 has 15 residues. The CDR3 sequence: CASSVTGGGGSEAFF. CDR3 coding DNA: TGTGCCAGCAGCGTGACAGGGGGGGGTGGCTCTGAAGCTTTCTTT.

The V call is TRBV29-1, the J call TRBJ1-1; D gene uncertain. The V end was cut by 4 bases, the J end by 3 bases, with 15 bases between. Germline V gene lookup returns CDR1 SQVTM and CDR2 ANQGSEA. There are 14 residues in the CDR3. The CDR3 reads CSVAVRGADTEAFF. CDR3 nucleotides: TGCAGCGTTGCGGTGCGGGGTGCGGACACTGAAGCTTTCTTT.

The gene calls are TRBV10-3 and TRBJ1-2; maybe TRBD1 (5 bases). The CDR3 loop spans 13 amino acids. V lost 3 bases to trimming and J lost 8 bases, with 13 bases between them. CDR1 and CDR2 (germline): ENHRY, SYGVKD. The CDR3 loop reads CAISDLQGRGYTF. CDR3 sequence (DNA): TGTGCCATCAGTGATCTCCAGGGAAGGGGCTACACCTTC.

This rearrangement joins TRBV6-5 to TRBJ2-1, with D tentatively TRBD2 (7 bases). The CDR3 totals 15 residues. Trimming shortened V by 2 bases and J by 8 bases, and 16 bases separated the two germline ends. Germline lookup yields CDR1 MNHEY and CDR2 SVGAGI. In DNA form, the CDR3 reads TGTGCCAGCAGTTACGGTACAGGGAGGGGGGATGAGCAGTTCTTC. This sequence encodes CASSYGTGRGDEQFF.